These T cell receptor beta chains were read from a single sample in a study of Ad26.COV2.S vaccination and SARS-CoV-2 variants. Using immunoSEQ multiplex PCR, the repertoire was profiled, and TCRdb retains in-frame clones only, with some absent. Of about 430,000 clones in the sample, around nine tenths were seen once. Sequenced here: peripheral blood, sampled in a trial of Ad26.COV2.S vaccine versus placebo. The receptors stem from a person between 18 and 65 years old who received the Ad26.COV2.S COVID-19 vaccine or a placebo. Each CDR3 is given with its conserved first and last residue. A D gene is named only where the DNA matches it firmly. Only some rows state a clone size, as once, few, many or a class for expanded clones.

.	TRBV11-3	TRBJ2-7	.	TGTGCCAGCAGCGCAGTCGGGTGCGAGCAGTACTTC	CASSAVGCEQYF
.	TRBV27	TRBJ2-7	.	TGTGCCACTGGGGGGTCGACCTACGAGCAGTACTTC	CATGGSTYEQYF
.	TRBV6-5	TRBJ1-1	.	TGTGCCAGCAGTTACCCAGGACGCTTCGAAGCTTTCTTT	CASSYPGRFEAFF
.	TRBV6-5	TRBJ2-5	.	TGTGCCAGCAGTTCAGGGTCTCGAACCCAGTACTTC	CASSSGSRTQYF
.	TRBV27	TRBJ2-3	.	TGTGCCAGCAAGCCGGGCCTAGCGTTGACAGATACGCAGTATTTT	CASKPGLALTDTQYF
.	TRBV30	TRBJ2-3	.	TGTGCCTGGAGGCGGGAAACAGATACGCAGTATTTT	CAWRRETDTQYF
once	TRBV7-2	TRBJ2-7	TRBD1	TGTGCCAGCAGCTCCGGACAGGGTAAATACGAGCAGTACTTC	CASSSGQGKYEQYF
.	TRBV4-1	TRBJ1-3	.	TGCGCCAGCAGCCAAGACATATTGCTTGGAAACACCATATATTTT	CASSQDILLGNTIYF
once	TRBV7-9	TRBJ2-7	TRBD1	TGTGCCAGCAGCTTACCTCCGGGACAGGGACCCTACGAGCAGTACTTC	CASSLPPGQGPYEQYF
once	TRBV12-2	TRBJ2-7	.	TGTGCAAGTCGCTTAGCAAGAGTGAGGGAGCAGTACTTC	CASRLARVREQYF
.	TRBV6-5	TRBJ2-7	.	TGTGCCAGCAGTTATTTATCTAAACCTCACTACGAGCAGTACTTC	CASSYLSKPHYEQYF
.	TRBV18	TRBJ2-5	.	TGTGCCAGCTCACCTGAAATGGAGACCCAGTACTTC	CASSPEMETQYF
.	TRBV5-1	TRBJ2-7	TRBD2	TGCGCCAGCAGCTTGTTTAGCGGGAGCTCCTACGAGCAGTACTTC	CASSLFSGSSYEQYF
.	TRBV4-1	TRBJ2-7	.	TGCGCCAGCAGCCAAGAAAGGGACGCACACCCCTACGAGCAGTACTTC	CASSQERDAHPYEQYF
.	TRBV6-5	TRBJ1-3	.	TGTGCCAGCAAGGGGTCAGGAAACACCATATATTTT	CASKGSGNTIYF
.	TRBV19	TRBJ1-5	TRBD1	TGTGCCAGTAACTCTCGGACAGGGGGAGGGGGACAGCCCCAGCATTTT	CASNSRTGGGGQPQHF
.	TRBV11-1	TRBJ2-7	.	TGTGCCAGCAGCAAGACTGCGTACGAGCAGTACTTC	CASSKTAYEQYF
.	TRBV5-1	TRBJ2-1	TRBD2	TGCGCCAGCAGCTTGGCCCGGACTAGCGGGAGCAATGAGCAGTTCTTC	CASSLARTSGSNEQFF
.	TRBV3-1/TRBV3-2	TRBJ1-2	.	TGTGCCAGCAGCCCTCCTCTTCCTTTAGCTAACTATGGCTACACCTTC	CASSPPLPLANYGYTF
.	TRBV7-9	TRBJ1-2	.	TGTGCCAGCAGCTTAGAGGGCAGATCTGGCACCTTC	CASSLEGRSGTF
.	TRBV27	TRBJ2-3	TRBD1	TGTGCCAGCAGTAACCGACAGGGGCCCCCCTGGGATACGCAGTATTTT	CASSNRQGPPWDTQYF
.	TRBV3-1/TRBV3-2	TRBJ2-2	.	TGTGCCAGCAGCCGGTTGGCGGCCGACACCGGGGAGCTGTTTTTT	CASSRLAADTGELFF
once	TRBV9	TRBJ1-1	.	TGTGCCAGCAGCCATAGTAGAGGCCTAGGGGACCCGAACACTGAAGCTTTCTTT	CASSHSRGLGDPNTEAFF
.	TRBV19	TRBJ1-6	TRBD1	TGTGCCAGTAGTATAGGACAGGGGGCCAATTCACCCCTCCACTTT	CASSIGQGANSPLHF
.	TRBV20-1	TRBJ2-7	TRBD2	TGCAGTGCTAGTATGGCTAGCGGATCCTACGAGCAGTACTTC	CSASMASGSYEQYF
.	TRBV6-5	TRBJ1-1	.	TGTGCCAGCAGTTACTCGGGGCCATCTGAAGCTTTCTTT	CASSYSGPSEAFF
.	TRBV7-2	TRBJ2-5	TRBD1	TGTGCCAGCAGCTTTGGGACAGGGGTAGAGACCCAGTACTTC	CASSFGTGVETQYF
once	TRBV6-5	TRBJ2-1	TRBD1	TGTGCCAGCAGATCGGGACAGAACTACAATGAGCAGTTCTTC	CASRSGQNYNEQFF
.	TRBV6-2/TRBV6-3	TRBJ2-2	.	TGTGCCAGCAGCCCGGGACCCCGGGACACCGGGGAGCTGTTTTTT	CASSPGPRDTGELFF
.	TRBV10-3	TRBJ1-1	.	TGTGCCATCAGTGACCCCCCCGGGACTGAAGCTTTCTTT	CAISDPPGTEAFF
.	TRBV3-1/TRBV3-2	TRBJ1-1	.	TGTGCCAGCAGCGAGGGGATGAACACTGAAGCTTTCTTT	CASSEGMNTEAFF
.	TRBV11-2	TRBJ1-1	.	TGTGCCAGCAGCTTGGGGGGTATCACTGAAGCTTTCTTT	CASSLGGITEAFF
.	TRBV6-5	TRBJ1-2	TRBD1	TGTGCCAGCAGTTCCCCGTCCAGGGGGCAAGGCTATGGCTACACCTTC	CASSSPSRGQGYGYTF
.	TRBV10-3	TRBJ2-5	TRBD2	TGTGCCATCAGTGAGTCGTCTAGCGGGAGGCTCCAAGAGACCCAGTACTTC	CAISESSSGRLQETQYF